This T cell receptor beta chain was observed in a study of T cells after posttransplantation cyclophosphamide (dated by TCRdb to 2016 to 2018). Notes on the research overall: T cell repertoire reconstitution was tracked by TRB sequencing after myeloablative bone marrow transplantation in which posttransplantation cyclophosphamide was used as GVHD prophylaxis. Samples from around 40 PTCy-treated patients and 16 related bone marrow donors of those patients were subjected to antigen receptor sequencing. Blood from every one of the 34 PTCy patients who had 1-year posttransplant specimens underwent TRB sequencing. In 3 patients, TRB sequencing was also performed on up to about 3 more blood samples taken 2 to 5.2 years after transplant, and in several patients, pretransplant blood was also TRB-sequenced. Because TRA and TRB clonality were tightly correlated in 9 samples, subsequent TCR analyses were focused on TRB only. Public TRB sequences were searched against a database of over 3,000 sequences associated with responses to pathogens, tumor antigens, self-antigens and alloantigens.

On the day of marrow donation, related bone marrow donors gave peripheral blood samples. Peripheral blood and bone marrow mononuclear cells were isolated by Ficoll-Hypaque density centrifugation and were cryopreserved. The sample holds many counts of this clone. Its antigen remains undetermined. Per-base quality was not reported, and no clone a single base away is much larger than it. V is clipped by 1 base and J by 0 bases, and the sequence between their germline boundaries is 9 bases long. Taken from the germline V gene, the CDR1 and CDR2 loops are LGHNA and YSLEER. From its cysteine to its phenylalanine, the CDR3 spans 15 amino acids. Only the CDR3 part of the read is kept: 45 bases, read in frame from the first base. TRB sequencing was run on genomic DNA with either the immunoSEQ assay at survey resolution or the hsTCRB kit. The original methods were these. The immunoSEQ software was used for initial read processing, and the LymphoSeq R package was used for repertoire analyses. Clonality was calculated as 1 minus normalized Shannon entropy, and the Gini coefficient was also calculated for each TRB dataset. To infer phenotypes in unsorted samples, TRB sequences from sorted subsets of the recipient or donor were mapped onto unsorted samples from the same recipient. This immuneACCESS table, as held by TCRdb, lists in-frame sequences with V and J called but not all clones. Of the missing ones, under half trace to an unresolved V gene in checked studies; the others have no known cause. That table furnishes V, J and clone size, whereas the DNA furnished D and trimming. This sample has about 39,000 clones in the table, none counted a single time. The top ten hold about 4.2% of the sample.

Overall study results and their limits: Donor-recipient similarity was low at 1-2 months but rose over the first year, and later blood repertoires were often dominated by donor CD8+ memory clones. The TRB repertoires of T cells infiltrating skin or GI tract showed only limited overlap with the TRB repertoires of T cells in blood. Across a few dozen patients, TRB clonality was highly associated with recipient CMV seropositivity and CMV reactivation, and diversity in PTCy patients was similar to diversity in CNI/methotrexate controls.

The sample comprised PBMCs. This clonotype was obtained from a woman between 45 and 65 years old in good health and a related stem cell transplant donor. This chain joins TRBV4-3 to TRBJ1-2; a confident D gene designation cannot be given. The CDR3 loop reads CASSQGAGSNYGYTF. The DNA is as follows: TGCGCCAGCAGCCAAGGGGCAGGATCTAACTATGGCTACACCTTC.